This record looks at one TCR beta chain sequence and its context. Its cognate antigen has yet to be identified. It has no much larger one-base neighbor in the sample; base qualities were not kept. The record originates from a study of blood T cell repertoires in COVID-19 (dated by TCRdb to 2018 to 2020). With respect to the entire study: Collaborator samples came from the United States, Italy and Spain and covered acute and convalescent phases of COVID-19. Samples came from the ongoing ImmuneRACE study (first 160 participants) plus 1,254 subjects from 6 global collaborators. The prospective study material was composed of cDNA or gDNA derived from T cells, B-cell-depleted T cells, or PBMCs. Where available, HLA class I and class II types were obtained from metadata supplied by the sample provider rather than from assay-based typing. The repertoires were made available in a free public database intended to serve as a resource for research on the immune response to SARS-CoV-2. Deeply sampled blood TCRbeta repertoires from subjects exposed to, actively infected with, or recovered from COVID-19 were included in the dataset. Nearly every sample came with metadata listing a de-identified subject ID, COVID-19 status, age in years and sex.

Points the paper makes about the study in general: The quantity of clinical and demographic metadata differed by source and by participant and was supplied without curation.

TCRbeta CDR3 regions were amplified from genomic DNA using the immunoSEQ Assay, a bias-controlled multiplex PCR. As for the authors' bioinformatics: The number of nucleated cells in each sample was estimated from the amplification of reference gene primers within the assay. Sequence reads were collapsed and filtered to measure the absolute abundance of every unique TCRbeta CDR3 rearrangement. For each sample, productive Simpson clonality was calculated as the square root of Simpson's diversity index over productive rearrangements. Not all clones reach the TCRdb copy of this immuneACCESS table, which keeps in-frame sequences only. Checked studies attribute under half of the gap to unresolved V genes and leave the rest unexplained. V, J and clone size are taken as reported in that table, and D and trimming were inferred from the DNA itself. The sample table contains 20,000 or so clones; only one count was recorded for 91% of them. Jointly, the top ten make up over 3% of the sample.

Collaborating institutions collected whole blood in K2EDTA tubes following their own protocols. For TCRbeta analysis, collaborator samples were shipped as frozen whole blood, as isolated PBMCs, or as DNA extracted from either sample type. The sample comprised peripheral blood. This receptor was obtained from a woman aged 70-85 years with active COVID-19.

In nucleotide form, the sequence is TGCGCCAGCAGCCAGGCGGCTCAAGAGACCCAGTACTTC. Its amino acids are CASSQAAQETQYF. The V and J segments used are TRBV4-1 and TRBJ2-5, with no D gene named confidently. CDR1 and CDR2 are drawn from the germline V gene: MGHRA, YSYEKL. CDR3 length: 13 amino acids, cysteine to phenylalanine. Left in the record is the CDR3 DNA by itself, 39 bases read in frame from the first base. V is clipped by 3 bases and J by 2 bases, and the sequence between their germline boundaries is 7 bases long.